This TCR beta chain was sequenced during a study of T cells in Graves' hyperthyroidism and ophthalmopathy (dated by TCRdb to between 2019 and 2020). Broadly, across the study: Peripheral blood was collected at initial diagnosis, before any treatment. The study also compared thyroid tissue and blood T-cell repertoires from about 6 Graves' hyperthyroidism patients. The approximately 98 discovery patients were randomly divided into training and test sets at a 7:3 ratio. TCR V-J signatures able to tell the groups apart were searched for in a discovery cohort of 90 to 100 patients, of whom around 43 had Graves' ophthalmopathy and around 58 had stable Graves' hyperthyroidism. The paper describes TCR Vbeta CDR3 sequencing of more than 120 peripheral blood samples, made up of about 41 ophthalmopathy patients, around 78 hyperthyroidism patients and roughly 17 progressor patients. After sampling, hyperthyroidism patients received methimazole starting at 30 mg daily, and ophthalmopathy patients received high-dose intravenous methylprednisolone. Prospective prediction of ophthalmopathy was tested in an independent validation cohort consisting of under 20 hyperthyroidism patients and more than 15 patients who later progressed to ophthalmopathy. What the research found in general, with its limitations: Most expanded thyroid clonotypes (frequency above 0.001) were also found in blood, which suggests that blood repertoires may mirror thyroid immune responses. In validation, the model predicted progression to ophthalmopathy a median of about 6 months before onset, with roughly 68% sensitivity and 72.22% specificity. A model built on a 13 V-J signature distinguished ophthalmopathy from stable hyperthyroidism, reaching 85% to 90% sensitivity and 81% to 83% specificity in cross-validation and 80%/75% in testing. Sample size was not statistically predetermined, and investigators were not blinded to group allocation.

TCR beta CDR3 regions were amplified from RNA transcripts. For the first round of RT-PCR on the TCR CDR3, the HTBI primer set was used together with the Qiagen OneStep RT-PCR kit. Libraries were constructed in a second round of multiplex PCR, after which size selection and purification were performed. Paired-end sequencing of the libraries was performed with 100 bp reads on an Illumina HiSeq2000. In the original analysis: SOAPnuke was used to process the raw data, with reads discarded if the reads contained adapters or uncalled bases, had a mean Phred below 15, or lacked an exact constant-primer or identifier match. High-quality paired reads were merged with COPE v1.2.5, and unique nucleotide sequences were defined as clonotypes. MiTCR v1.1 was used to align clonotypes to the IMGT TRBV, TRBD and TRBJ reference segments. Analysis was restricted to V-J combinations with a frequency above 0.0001, which covered about 99% of repertoires. A TCS score was defined as the ratio between F50 (clonal expansion) and ExV (chaos), using BLOSUM62-based TCRdist between CDR3 peptides within each V-J. Welch's t-statistics and random forest reduced around 510 V-J features to fewer than 15, which were used in a naive Bayes classifier (R e1071). TCRdb reanalyzed the raw reads on its own, using fastp at Q25 for trimming and MiXCR for clone calling, and kept in-frame beta chains. One record per CDR3 amino acid sequence lists the most common genes and DNA. The V and J calls, along with clone size, are taken from TCRdb and not from the paper's own processing. Within this sample are more than 250,000 distinct CDR3 sequences, with around 15% of them counted one time only. Roughly 31% of the sample belongs to the ten largest clones.

This clonotype was observed once. Its antigen is not yet known. Within one base of it there is no much larger clone, and no base qualities were kept. On its own, one read is weak support. The germline V gene yields SGHRS for CDR1 and YFSETQ for CDR2. The CDR3 sequence holds 14 residues, the cysteine and phenylalanine included. Kept here is only the CDR3 DNA, which spans 42 bases and is read in frame from base 1. At the junction V is shortened by 4 bases and J by 1 base; bases outside the gene matches: 3. Hyperthyroidism patients were newly diagnosed, had a disease duration of under 2 months, and were aged 18 to 65 years. Exclusion was applied to patients with uncontrolled infections, other autoimmune diseases, pregnancy or lactation. Clinical symptoms, serum thyroxine and TRAb, thyroid ultrasound, and orbital computed tomography formed the basis for the diagnoses. For progressor patients, blood was drawn at the first diagnosis of hyperthyroidism, before any ophthalmopathy symptoms had appeared. Ficoll-Paque density gradient centrifugation was used to isolate PBMCs from about 9.4 ml of fresh peripheral blood. Progressor patients were first diagnosed with Graves' hyperthyroidism and then developed ophthalmopathy during follow-up. Trizol reagent was used to extract total RNA, and RNA quality was then checked on an Agilent 2100 Bioanalyzer.

Source material: blood. The receptor's source is a woman aged 50 to 65 with Graves' hyperthyroidism that later progressed to Graves' ophthalmopathy. The chain employs TRBV5-1 and TRBJ1-2; 8 bases in the junction line up with TRBD1. The DNA sequence follows: TGCGCCAGCAGCATAGACAGGGGTAACTATGGCTACACCTTC. It specifies CASSIDRGNYGYTF. With all but the CDR3 taken from the reference TRBV5-1 and TRBJ1-2 genes, the full variable domain is: KAGVTQTPRYLIKTRGQQVTLSCSPISGHRSVSWYQQTPGQGLQFLFEYFSETQRNKGNFPGRFSGRQFSNSRSEMNVSTLELGDSALYLCASSIDRGNYGYTFGSGTRLTVV.